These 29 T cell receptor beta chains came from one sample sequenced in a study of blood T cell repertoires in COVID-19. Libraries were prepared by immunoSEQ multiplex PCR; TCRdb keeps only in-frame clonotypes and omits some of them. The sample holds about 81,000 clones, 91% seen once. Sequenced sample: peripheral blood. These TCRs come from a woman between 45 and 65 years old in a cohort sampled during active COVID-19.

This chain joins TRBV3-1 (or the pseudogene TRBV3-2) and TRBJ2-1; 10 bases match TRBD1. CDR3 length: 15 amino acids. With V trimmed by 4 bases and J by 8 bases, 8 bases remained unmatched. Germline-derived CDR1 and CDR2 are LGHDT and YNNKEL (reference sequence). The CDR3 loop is CASSRGQGVEHEQFF. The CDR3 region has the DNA TGTGCCAGCAGCCGCGGACAGGGGGTAGAACATGAGCAGTTCTTC.

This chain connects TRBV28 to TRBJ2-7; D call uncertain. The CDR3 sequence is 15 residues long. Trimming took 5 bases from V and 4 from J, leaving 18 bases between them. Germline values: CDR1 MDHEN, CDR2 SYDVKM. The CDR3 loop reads CASSTYAIRSYEQYF. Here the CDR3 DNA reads TGTGCCAGCAGTACCTATGCCATTAGGAGTTACGAGCAGTACTTC. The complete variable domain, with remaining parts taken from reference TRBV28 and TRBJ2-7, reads DVKVTQSSRYLVKRTGEKVFLECVQDMDHENMFWYRQDPGLGLRLIYFSYDVKMKEKGDIPEGYSVSREKKERFSLILESASTNQTSMYLCASSTYAIRSYEQYFGPGTRLTVT.

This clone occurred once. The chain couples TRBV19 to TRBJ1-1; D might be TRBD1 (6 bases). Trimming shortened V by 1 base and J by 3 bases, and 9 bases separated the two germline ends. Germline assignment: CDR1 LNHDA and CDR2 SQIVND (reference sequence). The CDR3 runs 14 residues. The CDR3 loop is CASSIAGAHTEAFF. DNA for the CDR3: TGTGCCAGTAGTATAGCAGGGGCGCACACTGAAGCTTTCTTT.

CDR3: CASRIDSIGEQFF. DNA for the CDR3: TGTGCCAGCAGGATTGACTCAATCGGTGAGCAGTTCTTC. This rearrangement joins TRBV6-5 to TRBJ2-1, with D uncertain. The CDR3 loop spans 13 amino acids. Germline CDR1 is MNHEY and CDR2 is SVGAGI. V shed 6 bases and J shed 9 bases, with 15 bases lying between them.

The CDR3 protein is CASSDPGTGGTGELFF. For the CDR3, the DNA is TGTGCCAGCAGTGATCCCGGGACAGGGGGGACCGGGGAGCTGTTTTTT. This rearrangement joins TRBV2 to TRBJ2-2, with 11 bases that match TRBD1. There are 16 residues in the CDR3. Germline CDR1 SNHLY, CDR2 FYNNEI. V lost 3 bases, J lost 5 bases, and 5 bases stayed unmatched.

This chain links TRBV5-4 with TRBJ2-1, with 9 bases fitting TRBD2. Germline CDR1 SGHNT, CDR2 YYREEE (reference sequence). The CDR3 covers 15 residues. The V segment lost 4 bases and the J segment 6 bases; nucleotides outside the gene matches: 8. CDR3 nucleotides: TGTGCCAGCAGCGTTAAGGGGACTAGCAGCAATGAGCAGTTCTTC. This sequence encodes CASSVKGTSSNEQFF.

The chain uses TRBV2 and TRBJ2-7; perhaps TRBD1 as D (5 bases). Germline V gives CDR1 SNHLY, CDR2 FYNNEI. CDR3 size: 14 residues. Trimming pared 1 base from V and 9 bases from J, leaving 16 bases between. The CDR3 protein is CASSEGQSGPAQYF. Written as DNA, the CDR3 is TGTGCCAGCAGTGAAGGACAGTCAGGCCCCGCGCAGTACTTC.

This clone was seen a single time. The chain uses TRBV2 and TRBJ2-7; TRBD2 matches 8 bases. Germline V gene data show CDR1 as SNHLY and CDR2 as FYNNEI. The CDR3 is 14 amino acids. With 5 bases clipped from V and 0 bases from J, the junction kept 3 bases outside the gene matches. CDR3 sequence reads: CASSSGSLSYEQYF. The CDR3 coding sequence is TGTGCCAGCAGTAGCGGGAGCCTCTCCTACGAGCAGTACTTC. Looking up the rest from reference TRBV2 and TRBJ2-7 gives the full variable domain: EPEVTQTPSHQVTQMGQEVILRCVPISNHLYFYWYRQILGQKVEFLVSFYNNEISEKSEIFDDQFSVERPDGSNFTLKIRSTKLEDSAMYFCASSSGSLSYEQYFGPGTRLTVT.

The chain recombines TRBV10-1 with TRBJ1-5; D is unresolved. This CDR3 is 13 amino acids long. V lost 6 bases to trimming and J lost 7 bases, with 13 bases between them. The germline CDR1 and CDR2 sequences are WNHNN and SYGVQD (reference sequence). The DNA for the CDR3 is TGCGCCAGCAGCAGCAGCGGAGCACAGCCCCAGCATTTT. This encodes CASSSSGAQPQHF.

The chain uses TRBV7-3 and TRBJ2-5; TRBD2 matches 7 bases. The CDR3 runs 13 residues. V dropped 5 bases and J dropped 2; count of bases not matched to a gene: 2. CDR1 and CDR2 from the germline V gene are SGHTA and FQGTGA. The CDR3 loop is CASSGGGQETQYF. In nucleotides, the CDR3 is TGTGCCAGCAGCGGCGGGGGACAAGAGACCCAGTACTTC.

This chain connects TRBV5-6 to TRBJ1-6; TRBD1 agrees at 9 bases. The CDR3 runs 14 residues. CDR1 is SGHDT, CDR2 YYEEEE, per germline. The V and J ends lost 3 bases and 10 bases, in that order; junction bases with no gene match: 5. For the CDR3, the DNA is TGTGCCAGCAGCTGGGGACAGGGAGGCTCACCCCTCCACTTT. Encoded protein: CASSWGQGGSPLHF.

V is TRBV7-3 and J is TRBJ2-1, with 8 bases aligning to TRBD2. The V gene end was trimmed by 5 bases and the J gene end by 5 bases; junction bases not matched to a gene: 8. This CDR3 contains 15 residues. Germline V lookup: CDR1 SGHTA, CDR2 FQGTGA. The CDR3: CASSPLAGADNEQFF. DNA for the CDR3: TGTGCCAGCAGCCCCCTAGCGGGCGCTGACAATGAGCAGTTCTTC.

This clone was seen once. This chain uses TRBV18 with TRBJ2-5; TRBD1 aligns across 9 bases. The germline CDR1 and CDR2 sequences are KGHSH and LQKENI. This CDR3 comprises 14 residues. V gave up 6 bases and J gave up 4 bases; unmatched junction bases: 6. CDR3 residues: CASSPGQGRETQYF. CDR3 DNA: TGTGCCAGCTCGCCGGGACAGGGTCGAGAGACCCAGTACTTC.

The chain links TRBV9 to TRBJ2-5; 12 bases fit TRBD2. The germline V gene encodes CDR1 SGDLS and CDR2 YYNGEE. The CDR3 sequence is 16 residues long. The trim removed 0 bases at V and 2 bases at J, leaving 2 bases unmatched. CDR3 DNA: TGTGCCAGCAGCGTAGCTACTAGCGGGGGGCAAGAGACCCAGTACTTC. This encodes CASSVATSGGQETQYF.

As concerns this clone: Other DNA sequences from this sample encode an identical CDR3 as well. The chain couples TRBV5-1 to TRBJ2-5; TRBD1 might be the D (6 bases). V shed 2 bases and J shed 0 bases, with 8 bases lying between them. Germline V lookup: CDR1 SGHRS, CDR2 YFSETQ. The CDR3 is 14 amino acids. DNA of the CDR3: TGCGCCAGCAGCTTTCAGGGGTACCAAGAGACCCAGTACTTC. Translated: CASSFQGYQETQYF.

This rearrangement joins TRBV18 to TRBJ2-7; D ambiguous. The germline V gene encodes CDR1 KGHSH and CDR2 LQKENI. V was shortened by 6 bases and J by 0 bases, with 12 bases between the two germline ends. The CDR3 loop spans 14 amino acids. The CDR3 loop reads CASSPVRASYEQYF. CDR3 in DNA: TGTGCCAGCTCCCCGGTTAGAGCCTCCTACGAGCAGTACTTC. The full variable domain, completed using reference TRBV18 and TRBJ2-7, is NAGVMQNPRHLVRRRGQEARLRCSPMKGHSHVYWYRQLPEEGLKFMVYLQKENIIDESGMPKERFSAEFPKEGPSILRIQQVVRGDSAAYFCASSPVRASYEQYFGPGTRLTVT.

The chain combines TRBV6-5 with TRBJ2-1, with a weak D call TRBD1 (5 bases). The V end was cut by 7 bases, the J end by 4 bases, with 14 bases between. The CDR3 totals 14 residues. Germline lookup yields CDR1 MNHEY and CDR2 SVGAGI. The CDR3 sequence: CASTQAIKYNEQFF. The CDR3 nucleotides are TGTGCCAGCACACAGGCCATAAAATACAATGAGCAGTTCTTC.

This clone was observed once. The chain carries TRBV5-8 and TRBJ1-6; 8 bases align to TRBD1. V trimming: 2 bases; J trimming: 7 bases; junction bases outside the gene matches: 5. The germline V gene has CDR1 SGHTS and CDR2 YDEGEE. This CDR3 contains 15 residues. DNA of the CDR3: TGTGCCAGCAGCTTAACGGACAGGGACAATTCACCCCTCCACTTT. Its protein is CASSLTDRDNSPLHF.

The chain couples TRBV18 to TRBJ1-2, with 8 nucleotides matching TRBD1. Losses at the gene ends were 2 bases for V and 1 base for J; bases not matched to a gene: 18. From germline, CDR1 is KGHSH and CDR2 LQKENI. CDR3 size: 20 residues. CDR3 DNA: TGTGCCAGCTCACCATTTACCGGACAGGGAGGTACCTCGATTAACTATGGCTACACCTTC. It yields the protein CASSPFTGQGGTSINYGYTF.

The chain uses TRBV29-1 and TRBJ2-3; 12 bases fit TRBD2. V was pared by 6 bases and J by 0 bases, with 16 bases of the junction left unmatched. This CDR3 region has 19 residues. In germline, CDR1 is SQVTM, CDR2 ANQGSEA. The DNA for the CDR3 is TGCAGCGTCATGACCCCCACCCCCACTAGCGGGGGGAGCACAGATACGCAGTATTTT. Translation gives CSVMTPTPTSGGSTDTQYF.

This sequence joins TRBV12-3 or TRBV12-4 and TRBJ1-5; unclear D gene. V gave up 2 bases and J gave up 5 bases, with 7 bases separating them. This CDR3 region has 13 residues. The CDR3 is CASSLQAYQPQHF. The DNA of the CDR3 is TGTGCCAGCAGTTTACAGGCTTATCAGCCCCAGCATTTT.

The CDR3 DNA follows: TGTGCTAGTGCCTACCCGGGACAGGGAAAAGAGACCCAGTACTTC. Its translation: CASAYPGQGKETQYF. The chain combines TRBV12-5 with TRBJ2-5; 9 bases match TRBD1. This CDR3 has 15 residues. Looked up from germline, CDR1 is LGHNT and CDR2 is FRNRAP. V shed 7 bases and J 3 bases; nucleotides not matched to a gene: 9.

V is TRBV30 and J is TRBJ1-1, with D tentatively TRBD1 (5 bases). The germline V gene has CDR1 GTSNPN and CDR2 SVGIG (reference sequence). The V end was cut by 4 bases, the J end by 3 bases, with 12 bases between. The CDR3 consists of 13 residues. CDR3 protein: CAWTSVGDTEAFF. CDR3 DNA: TGTGCCTGGACTTCCGTAGGGGACACTGAAGCTTTCTTT.

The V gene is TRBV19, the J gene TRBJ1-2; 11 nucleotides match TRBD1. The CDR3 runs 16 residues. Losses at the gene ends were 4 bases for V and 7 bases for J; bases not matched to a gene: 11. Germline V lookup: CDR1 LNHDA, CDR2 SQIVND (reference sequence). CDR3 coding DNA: TGTGCCAGTAGTAAGGGGGACAGGGGGAACAGTGGTGGCTACACCTTC. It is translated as CASSKGDRGNSGGYTF.

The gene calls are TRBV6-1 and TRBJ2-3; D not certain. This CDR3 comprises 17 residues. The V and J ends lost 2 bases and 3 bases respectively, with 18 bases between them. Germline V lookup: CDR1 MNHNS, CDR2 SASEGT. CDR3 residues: CASSENPASRVTDTQYF. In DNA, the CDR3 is TGTGCCAGCAGTGAAAATCCCGCTAGTCGGGTGACAGATACGCAGTATTTT.

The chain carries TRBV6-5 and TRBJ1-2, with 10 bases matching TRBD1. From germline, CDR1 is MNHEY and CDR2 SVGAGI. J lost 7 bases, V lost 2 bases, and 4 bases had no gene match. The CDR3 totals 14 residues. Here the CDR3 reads CASSYIGTGVGYTF. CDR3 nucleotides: TGTGCCAGCAGTTACATCGGGACAGGGGTTGGCTACACCTTC.

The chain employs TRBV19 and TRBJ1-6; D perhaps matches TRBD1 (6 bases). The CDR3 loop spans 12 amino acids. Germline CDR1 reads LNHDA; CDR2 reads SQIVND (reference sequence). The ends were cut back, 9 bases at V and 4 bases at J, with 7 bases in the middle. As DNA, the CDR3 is TGTGCCAGCGGGACATATAATTCACCCCTCCACTTT. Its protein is CASGTYNSPLHF.

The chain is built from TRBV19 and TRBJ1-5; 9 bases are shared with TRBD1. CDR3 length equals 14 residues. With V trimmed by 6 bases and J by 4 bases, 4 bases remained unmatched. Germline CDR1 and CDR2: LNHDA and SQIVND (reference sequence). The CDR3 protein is CASSVTGGNQPQHF. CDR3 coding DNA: TGTGCCAGTAGCGTGACAGGGGGAAATCAGCCCCAGCATTTT.

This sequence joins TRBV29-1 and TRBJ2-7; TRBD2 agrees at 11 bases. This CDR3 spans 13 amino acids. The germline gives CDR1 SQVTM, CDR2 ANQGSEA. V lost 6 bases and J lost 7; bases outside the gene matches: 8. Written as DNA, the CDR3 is TGCAGCGTGGAACTAGCGGGGGATTTGGAGCAGTACTTC. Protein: CSVELAGDLEQYF.